These 14 T cell receptor beta chains were all obtained from the same sample, sequenced in a study of T cells in Graves' hyperthyroidism and ophthalmopathy. The source material, RNA transcripts, was used to amplify TCR beta CDR3 regions. First-round RT-PCR targeting the TCR CDR3 was performed with the HTBI primer set. TCRdb itself ran the multiplex PCR reads through MiXCR, one entry per CDR3 protein. This sample has approximately 210,000 distinct CDR3 sequences, with roughly a sixth found just once. The sample comprised blood. These receptors all come from a man over 45 with Graves' hyperthyroidism.

V and J are TRBV15 and TRBJ1-4; no definite D call. V was pared by 1 base and J by 7 bases, with 4 bases between. Germline loops: CDR1 LNHNV, CDR2 YYDKDF (reference sequence). There are 12 residues in the CDR3. The CDR3 DNA reads TGTGCCACCAGCAGAGGACCTGAAAAACTGTTTTTT. Translation gives CATSRGPEKLFF.

This clonotype turned up a few times. The rearrangement links TRBV6-1 to TRBJ1-5, with unresolved D. Per the germline V gene, CDR1 is MNHNS and CDR2 is SASEGT. The V end lost 6 bases, the J end lost 7 bases, and 13 bases lay between the germline ends. The CDR3 extends over 13 amino acids. CDR3 nucleotide sequence: TGTGCCAGCAGATCTCGGGTTGGGCAGCCCCAGCATTTT. Translation: CASRSRVGQPQHF.

The chain carries TRBV12-5 and TRBJ2-7, with D possibly matching TRBD2 (6 bases). V was cut by 2 bases and J by 0 bases, with 20 bases left in between. Germline V lookup: CDR1 LGHNT, CDR2 FRNRAP. The CDR3 is made up of 18 amino acids. CDR3 sequence (DNA): TGTGCTAGTGGTTTGCCATCTCCGGGGATGACTAGCTCCTACGAGCAGTACTTC. This sequence encodes CASGLPSPGMTSSYEQYF.

V is TRBV10-3 and J is TRBJ2-5; 10 nucleotides align to TRBD2. CDR1 and CDR2 (germline): ENHRY, SYGVKD. This CDR3 is built from 15 residues. V shed 5 bases, J shed 5 bases, and the junction held 8 bases outside the gene matches. CDR3 coding DNA: TGTGCCATCAGTCCCGAGCGGGAGGGCCGGGAGACCCAGTACTTC. Protein: CAISPEREGRETQYF.

This clonotype was recorded at least ten times. J is TRBJ2-1 and V is TRBV5-5; D is ambiguous. Trimming took off 1 base at V and 1 base at J, with 6 bases between the two ends. Germline loops: CDR1 SGHKS, CDR2 YYEKEE (reference sequence). This CDR3 has 14 residues. CDR3 nucleotides: TGTGCCAGCAGCTTGAAGGGATCCTACAATGAGCAGTTCTTC. Protein sequence: CASSLKGSYNEQFF. The entire variable domain, with the rest obtained from reference TRBV5-5 and TRBJ2-1, is as follows: DAGVTQSPTHLIKTRGQQVTLRCSPISGHKSVSWYQQVLGQGPQFIFQYYEKEERGRGNFPDRFSARQFPNYSSELNVNALLLGDSALYLCASSLKGSYNEQFFGPGTRLTVL.

This chain joins TRBV20-1 and TRBJ2-7; 8 bases are a match to TRBD2. The CDR3 is made up of 11 amino acids. The junction had 4 bases not matched to a gene; V was cut back by 8 bases and J by 4 bases. The germline gives CDR1 DFQATT, CDR2 SNEGSKA (reference sequence). The CDR3 DNA reads TGCAGTTTCAGCGGGAGTTACGAGCAGTACTTC. It codes for CSFSGSYEQYF.

This clonotype has at least ten counts. The V gene is TRBV24-1, the J gene TRBJ2-1; the D gene is possibly TRBD2 (5 bases). The V and J ends lost 3 bases and 1 base respectively, with 12 bases between them. The CDR3 covers 16 residues. Germline values: CDR1 KGHDR, CDR2 SFDVKD. The CDR3 loop is CATSDPASGSYNEQFF. As DNA, the CDR3 is TGTGCCACCAGTGATCCCGCGAGCGGTTCCTACAATGAGCAGTTCTTC.

This clonotype appeared once. A much larger clone is a single base away; this may be a read error. The chain recombines TRBV29-1 with TRBJ2-2; D perhaps matches TRBD2 (6 bases). V was trimmed by 4 bases and J by 7 bases, leaving 13 bases between them. Germline V gene sequence: CDR1 SQVTM, CDR2 ANQGSEA. There are 13 residues in the CDR3. The CDR3 loop reads CSVADGGDGELFF. DNA for the CDR3: TGCAGCGTTGCCGACGGAGGGGACGGGGAGCTGTTTTTT.

This clonotype was observed a handful of times. An end of the junction differs from the germline gene, which may be a read error. In nucleotides, the CDR3 is TGTGCCAGCAGCTCCGGGGGCGCACGGCACTTC. Translated: CASSSGGARHF. The rearrangement joins TRBV11-2 to TRBJ2-7, with D perhaps assigned TRBD1 or TRBD2 (6 bases each). Germline CDR1 SGHAT, CDR2 FQNNGV. The CDR3 has 11 residues.

The chain uses TRBV18 and TRBJ2-7; perhaps TRBD2 as D (7 bases). The CDR3 loop spans 15 amino acids. The germline V gene has CDR1 KGHSH and CDR2 LQKENI. V was pared by 3 bases and J by 0 bases, with 12 bases between. The CDR3 sequence: CASSPGGGGSYEQYF. CDR3 DNA: TGTGCCAGCTCACCGGGGGGGGGCGGCTCCTACGAGCAGTACTTC.

This clonotype came up a few times. The gene calls are TRBV15 and TRBJ2-7; weak D call: TRBD2 (6 bases). Trimming took off 0 bases at V and 4 bases at J, with 13 bases between the two ends. This CDR3 region has 15 residues. Germline V CDR1 and CDR2: LNHNV, YYDKDF (reference sequence). The CDR3 nucleotides read TGTGCCACCAGCAGAGAGGCCGGGAGCCCTTACGAGCAGTACTTC. Its protein is CATSREAGSPYEQYF.

This clonotype was seen many times. This chain joins TRBV28 and TRBJ1-1, with no clear D. The CDR3 is 13 amino acids. V was pared by 10 bases and J by 3 bases, with 15 bases between. Looked up from germline, CDR1 is MDHEN and CDR2 is SYDVKM. This CDR3 reads CAITGLWDTEAFF. As DNA, the CDR3 is TGTGCCATTACCGGGCTATGGGACACTGAAGCTTTCTTT.

This clonotype turned up a few times. This chain connects TRBV3-1 to TRBJ2-4, with 8 bases fitting TRBD2. CDR3 size: 19 residues. V lost 0 bases and J lost 0; bases outside the gene matches: 10. CDR1 and CDR2 (germline): LGHDT, YNNKEL (reference sequence). The CDR3 region is CASSQEGGRLKLAKNIQYF. CDR3 coding DNA: TGTGCCAGCAGCCAAGAAGGCGGGAGGTTGAAATTAGCCAAAAACATTCAGTACTTC.

The CDR3 loop is CASSHLVQGSTGELFF. The CDR3 bases are TGTGCCAGCAGCCATCTAGTACAGGGAAGCACCGGGGAGCTGTTTTTT. This chain links TRBV7-9 with TRBJ2-2; tentative D call: TRBD1 (6 bases). The CDR3 length is 16 residues. The ends were cut back, 5 bases at V and 4 bases at J, with 17 bases in the middle. Germline CDR1 reads SEHNR; CDR2 reads FQNEAQ (reference sequence).